These T cell receptor beta chains were read from a single sample in a study of Ad26.COV2.S vaccination and SARS-CoV-2 variants. Produced via immunoSEQ multiplex PCR; TCRdb's table is partial and in-frame only. The data hold 350,000 to 450,000 clones, with about 90% observed a single time. The source was peripheral blood, collected after recovery from COVID-19. The receptors were sampled from a human donor who had recovered from COVID-19. Both conserved end residues are part of each CDR3. A D gene is named only where the DNA matches it firmly. A clone size is listed for some rows: how often the clone was seen (once, few, many), or a class if it is expanded.

D	V	J	size	CDR3	DNA
.	TRBV6-1	TRBJ1-2	.	CASSEARGYDYTF	TGTGCCAGCAGTGAAGCGCGAGGGTACGACTACACCTTC
.	TRBV9	TRBJ1-1	.	CASSVDRIEVDTEAFF	TGTGCCAGCAGCGTAGACCGGATAGAGGTCGACACTGAAGCTTTCTTT
.	TRBV6-4	TRBJ2-2	.	CASSADREAGELFF	TGTGCCAGCTCCGCCGACAGGGAGGCCGGGGAGCTGTTTTTT
.	TRBV9	TRBJ1-5	.	CASSLALGWPQHF	TGTGCCAGCAGTCTAGCATTGGGCTGGCCCCAGCATTTT
TRBD2	TRBV29-1	TRBJ2-5	.	CSVEGGSQETQYF	TGCAGCGTTGAGGGGGGGAGCCAAGAGACCCAGTACTTC
TRBD1	TRBV28	TRBJ2-7	few	CASSSYQTGSDSYEQYF	TGTGCCAGCAGTTCCTACCAGACAGGGTCCGACTCCTACGAGCAGTACTTC
.	TRBV2	TRBJ1-2	.	CASSVSGAGYGYTF	TGTGCCAGCAGTGTTTCAGGGGCGGGCTATGGCTACACCTTC
.	TRBV5-8	TRBJ2-3	.	CASSFKAGTDTQYF	TGTGCCAGCAGCTTTAAGGCGGGGACAGATACGCAGTATTTT
.	TRBV6-6	TRBJ1-2	.	CASSSKGRLINYGYTF	TGTGCCAGCAGCTCGAAGGGTCGGCTCATCAACTATGGCTACACCTTC
TRBD1	TRBV14	TRBJ1-2	.	CASSQYRGLNLRTF	TGTGCCAGCAGCCAGTACAGGGGGCTTAACCTCCGCACCTTC
.	TRBV7-2	TRBJ2-5	once	CASSGLKETQYF	TGTGCCAGCAGCGGCCTGAAAGAGACCCAGTACTTC
TRBD1	TRBV27	TRBJ1-1	.	CASRETGGSAFF	TGTGCCAGCAGAGAAACAGGGGGGTCCGCTTTCTTT
.	TRBV27	TRBJ1-3	few	CASSLRATGNTIYF	TGTGCCAGCAGTTTAAGGGCTACCGGAAACACCATATATTTT
TRBD2	TRBV9	TRBJ2-3	.	CASSVPVSGGAGDTQYF	TGTGCCAGCAGCGTCCCCGTTAGCGGGGGGGCGGGAGATACGCAGTATTTT
TRBD1	TRBV2	TRBJ2-1	.	CASSESGGPYNEQFF	TGTGCCAGCAGTGAATCAGGGGGTCCGTACAATGAGCAGTTCTTC
.	TRBV10-3	TRBJ1-2	.	CAISGRDGYTF	TGTGCCATCAGTGGGAGGGACGGCTACACCTTC
TRBD1	TRBV19	TRBJ2-7	.	CASSSTGTGDYEQYF	TGTGCCAGTAGTTCGACCGGGACAGGGGACTACGAGCAGTACTTC
.	TRBV3-1/TRBV3-2	TRBJ2-7	.	CASSTRLAGSVYEQYF	TGTGCCAGCAGCACCCGGTTGGCGGGGTCTGTTTACGAGCAGTACTTC
TRBD1	TRBV7-8	TRBJ1-2	.	CATRQGAHSGYTF	TGTGCCACGAGACAGGGGGCGCATTCTGGCTACACCTTC
.	TRBV3-1/TRBV3-2	TRBJ1-4	.	CASSQGAYNEKLFF	TGTGCCAGCAGCCAGGGGGCGTATAATGAAAAACTGTTTTTT
.	TRBV10-3	TRBJ2-3	.	CAISQLGRVTDTQYF	TGTGCCATCAGCCAGCTGGGCAGGGTAACAGATACGCAGTATTTT
.	TRBV7-8	TRBJ2-5	once	CASSLDGIPQETQYF	TGTGCCAGCAGCTTAGATGGGATTCCCCAAGAGACCCAGTACTTC
.	TRBV5-1	TRBJ2-7	.	CASSRPSGVSYEQYF	TGCGCCAGCAGCAGACCGTCGGGCGTCTCCTACGAGCAGTACTTC
.	TRBV27	TRBJ1-6	.	CASTTYLQGSRRLYNSPLHF	TGTGCCAGCACCACCTACCTACAAGGGAGTCGGCGGCTCTATAATTCACCCCTCCACTTT
TRBD2	TRBV2	TRBJ2-1	.	CAGRDRSFF	TGTGCCGGGAGGGACCGATCATTCTTC
.	TRBV11-1	TRBJ1-4	.	CASSLAGTTREKLFF	TGTGCCAGCAGCTTAGCCGGGACAACGAGGGAAAAACTGTTTTTT
.	TRBV18	TRBJ1-1	.	CASSPAVMNTEAFF	TGTGCCAGCTCCCCGGCGGTCATGAACACTGAAGCTTTCTTT
TRBD2	TRBV6-4	TRBJ2-1	.	CASATGPGGYNEQFF	TGTGCCAGCGCAACAGGCCCGGGGGGATACAATGAGCAGTTCTTC
TRBD1	TRBV7-9	TRBJ2-5	.	CASRPWDRGRLGLETQYF	TGTGCCAGCAGACCATGGGACAGGGGGCGGTTAGGTCTGGAGACCCAGTACTTC
.	TRBV9	TRBJ1-4	.	CASSVNNLPEKLFF	TGTGCCAGCAGCGTAAACAATTTACCCGAAAAACTGTTTTTT
.	TRBV19	TRBJ1-1	.	CASSAGTLNTEAFF	TGTGCCAGTAGTGCCGGGACCTTGAACACTGAAGCTTTCTTT
TRBD2	TRBV12-5	TRBJ2-3	once	CAGGTTSTDTQYF	TGTGCCGGGGGGACCACTAGCACAGATACGCAGTATTTT
TRBD1	TRBV7-9	TRBJ1-1	.	CASRGGVRDRILNTEAFF	TGTGCCAGCAGGGGAGGGGTCCGGGACAGAATTCTGAACACTGAAGCTTTCTTT
.	TRBV9	TRBJ1-2	.	CASSGGAYYGYTF	TGTGCCAGCTCCGGGGGCGCCTACTATGGCTACACCTTC
.	TRBV13	TRBJ2-7	once	CASGAAYEQYF	TGTGCCAGCGGGGCCGCCTACGAGCAGTACTTC
.	TRBV11-2	TRBJ2-5	.	CASSPSIWGKETQYF	TGTGCCAGCAGCCCCTCTATTTGGGGAAAAGAGACCCAGTACTTC
.	TRBV12-2	TRBJ1-1	.	CASRLETGQGANTEAFF	TGTGCAAGTCGCTTAGAAACAGGACAGGGGGCGAACACTGAAGCTTTCTTT
TRBD1	TRBV5-1	TRBJ2-1	.	CASSLDDRGANEQFF	TGCGCCAGCAGCCTGGACGACAGGGGAGCAAATGAGCAGTTCTTC
.	TRBV19	TRBJ1-1	.	CASSMVGRAAEAFF	TGTGCCAGTAGTATGGTGGGCAGGGCGGCTGAAGCTTTCTTT
TRBD1	TRBV7-2	TRBJ1-1	.	CASSIQGVQNTEAFF	TGTGCCAGCAGCATCCAGGGGGTTCAGAACACTGAAGCTTTCTTT